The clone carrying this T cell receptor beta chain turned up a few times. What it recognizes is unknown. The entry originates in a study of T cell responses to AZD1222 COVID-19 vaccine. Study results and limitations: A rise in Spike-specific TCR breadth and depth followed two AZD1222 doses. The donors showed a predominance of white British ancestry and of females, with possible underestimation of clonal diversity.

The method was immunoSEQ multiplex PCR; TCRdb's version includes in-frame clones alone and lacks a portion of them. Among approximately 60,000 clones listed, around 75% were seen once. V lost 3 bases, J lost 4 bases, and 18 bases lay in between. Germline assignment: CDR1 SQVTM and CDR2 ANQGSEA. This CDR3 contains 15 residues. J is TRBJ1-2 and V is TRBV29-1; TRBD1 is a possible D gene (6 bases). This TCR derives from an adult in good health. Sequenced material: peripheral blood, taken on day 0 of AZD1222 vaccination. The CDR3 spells CSVEGGDTRSYGYTF. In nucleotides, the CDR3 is TGCAGCGTTGAGGGGGGGGACACCAGATCCTATGGCTACACCTTC.